The 5 T cell receptor beta chains given below trace back to one sample, sequenced in a study of cytomegalovirus exposure and HLA in healthy donors. Researchers ran the PCR with 60 Vbeta and 13 Jbeta primers. Profiling relied on immunoSEQ multiplex PCR, and the TCRdb table lists in-frame clones only, not all of them. Among around 40,000 clones listed, roughly 77% were seen once. The sample was PBMCs. These receptor sequences come from a man aged 30 to 39 in good health and CMV-seronegative.

This CDR3 reads CASSFQGLHSYEQYF. The DNA for the CDR3 is TGTGCCAGCAGTTTCCAGGGACTGCACTCCTACGAGCAGTACTTC. The chain joins TRBV27 to TRBJ2-7, with D possibly being TRBD2 (6 bases). Germline V CDR1 and CDR2: MNHEY, SMNVEV (reference sequence). The CDR3 is made up of 15 amino acids. V lost 3 bases, J lost 0 bases, and 12 bases lay in between.

The chain's CDR3 is CASSFPGQGNEQYF. CDR3 nucleotides: TGTGCCAGCAGCTTCCCGGGACAGGGCAACGAGCAGTACTTC. The rearrangement links TRBV7-8 to TRBJ2-7; TRBD1 matches at 9 bases. The CDR3 covers 14 residues. V was clipped by 3 bases and J by 5 bases; unmatched bases: 5. Germline CDR1 SGHVS, CDR2 FQNEAQ.

J is TRBJ2-1 and V is TRBV4-2; D is ambiguous. The CDR3 runs to 13 residues. V was shortened by 3 bases and J by 9 bases, with 12 bases between the two germline ends. Germline V CDR1 and CDR2: LGHNA, YNFKEQ. In DNA form, the CDR3 reads TGTGCCAGCAGCCAGCAACCCGGAGTTGAGCAGTTCTTC. Its translation: CASSQQPGVEQFF.

The J gene is TRBJ1-2, the V gene TRBV2; TRBD1 matches at 9 bases. Germline CDR1 is SNHLY and CDR2 is FYNNEI. The junction had 6 bases not matched to a gene; V was cut back by 7 bases and J by 0 bases. This CDR3 contains 15 residues. DNA of the CDR3: TGTGCCAGCACCGCGGACAGGGGCGCTAACTATGGCTACACCTTC. It translates to CASTADRGANYGYTF. Using reference TRBV2 and TRBJ1-2 for the parts outside the CDR3, the full variable domain is EPEVTQTPSHQVTQMGQEVILRCVPISNHLYFYWYRQILGQKVEFLVSFYNNEISEKSEIFDDQFSVERPDGSNFTLKIRSTKLEDSAMYFCASTADRGANYGYTFGSGTRLTVV.

The chain uses TRBV7-2 and TRBJ2-7, with TRBD2 matching over 14 bases. The germline CDR1 and CDR2 sequences are SGHTA and FQGNSA. The V segment lost 3 bases and the J segment 3 bases; nucleotides outside the gene matches: 4. This CDR3 spans 16 amino acids. The CDR3, as DNA: TGTGCCAGCAGCTTCAAAGGACTAGCGGGAGGCTACGAGCAGTACTTC. Amino acid sequence: CASSFKGLAGGYEQYF.